The TCR beta chain under discussion was sequenced for a study of T and B cells in COVID-19 patients. Whole-study context: The recovered patients had mostly mild to moderate COVID-19 with outpatient management.

From blood, about 250-550 ng of genomic DNA served as TRB template. Study-level points and caveats: CD4+, regulatory T cell, CD8+ and sorted SARS-CoV-2-responsive or tetramer+ T cells were not yet sequenced. Few blood samples existed from mildly ill patients during symptoms or early in severe cases. Clonality of TRB repertoires was high in active COVID-19; recovery brought above-healthy diversity and richness.

This CDR3 has 13 amino acids. Germline assignment: CDR1 MRHNA and CDR2 SNTAGT. Trimming took off 6 bases at V and 4 bases at J, with 12 bases between the two ends. This clonotype has just a few counts. The antigen remains unidentified. Multiplex PCR with BIOMED2 TRB-A/B primer pools amplified TRB rearrangements. TCRdb reanalysed the multiplex PCR reads using MiXCR and keeps one entry per CDR3 protein. The sample contains over 5,500 distinct CDR3 sequences, about 23% of which appear only once. The TCR sequence derives from a human donor who had recovered from COVID-19. Source material: blood. The chain links TRBV6-4 to TRBJ1-1; possibly TRBD1 for D (5 bases). The CDR3 loop is CASSSSGTTEAFF. For the CDR3, the DNA is TGTGCCAGCAGCTCCAGCGGGACCACTGAAGCTTTCTTT.